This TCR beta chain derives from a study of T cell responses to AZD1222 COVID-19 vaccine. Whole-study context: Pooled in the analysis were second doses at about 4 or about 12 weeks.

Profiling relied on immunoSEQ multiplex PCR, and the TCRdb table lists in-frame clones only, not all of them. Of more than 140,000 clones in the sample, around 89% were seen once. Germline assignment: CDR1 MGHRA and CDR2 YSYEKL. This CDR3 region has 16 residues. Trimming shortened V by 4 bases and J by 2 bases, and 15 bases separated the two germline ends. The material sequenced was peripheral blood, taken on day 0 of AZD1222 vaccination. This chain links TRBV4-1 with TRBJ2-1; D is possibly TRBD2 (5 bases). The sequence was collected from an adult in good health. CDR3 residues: CASSPTFGGPYNEQFF. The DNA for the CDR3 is TGCGCCAGCAGCCCAACATTTGGCGGGCCCTACAATGAGCAGTTCTTC.